This T cell receptor (beta chain) is from a study of T cells in localized non-small cell lung cancer. General study results and limits: Turning up in adjacent lung were a median approximately 57 of the top 100 tumor clones. Of the tissues analyzed, uninvolved adjacent lung showed maximal T cell clonality, greater than tumor.

TCRdb's table, derived via immunoSEQ multiplex PCR, lists solely in-frame clones and lacks some. Of about 59,000 clones in the sample, 70% to 90% were seen once. V lost 7 bases and J lost 8, with 14 bases in between. Germline V gives CDR1 LNHDA, CDR2 SQIVND (reference sequence). The CDR3 spans 12 residues. A word on this clone: Antigen: not known.

Material: peripheral blood, obtained before any cancer treatment. This TCR came from a man aged 40-75 years with stage I squamous cell lung carcinoma. The rearrangement links TRBV19 to TRBJ1-2, with D possibly TRBD1 on 6 matching bases. The CDR3 sequence is CASNNRESGYTF. The CDR3 nucleotides read TGTGCCAGTAATAACAGGGAAAGCGGCTACACCTTC.